A single sample gave rise to the 4 T cell receptor beta chains below, sequenced in a study of cytomegalovirus exposure and HLA in healthy donors. A multiplex PCR was run with 60 Vbeta primers and 13 Jbeta primers. Measured with immunoSEQ multiplex PCR; TCRdb has only the in-frame clones, and not every one. The sample holds 150,000 to 200,000 clones, approximately 81% seen once. Sequencing was done on a sample of PBMCs. These receptors were taken from a man between 18 and 29 years old in good health and CMV-seronegative.

The gene calls are TRBV27 and TRBJ1-1; D perhaps matches TRBD1 (5 bases). Deletions cut 6 bases from V and 1 base from J, with 15 bases between. Germline CDR1 and CDR2: MNHEY and SMNVEV (reference sequence). This CDR3 region has 15 residues. The CDR3 loop reads CASRADRLRNTEAFF. For the CDR3, the DNA is TGTGCCAGCAGAGCCGACAGACTCCGGAACACTGAAGCTTTCTTT.

The chain joins TRBV2 to TRBJ1-6, with TRBD1 as a possible D gene (5 bases). The germline V and J ends were trimmed by 3 bases and 14 bases, with 14 bases remaining between them. This CDR3 spans 13 amino acids. The germline V gene encodes CDR1 SNHLY and CDR2 FYNNEI. This chain's CDR3 is CASSEGDLLTLHF. Here the CDR3 DNA reads TGTGCCAGCAGTGAGGGGGACTTATTAACCCTCCACTTT.

V is TRBV6-1 and J is TRBJ2-1; D possibly corresponds to TRBD2 (5 bases). V shed 5 bases and J shed 4 bases, with 9 bases lying between them. The CDR3 has 13 residues. The germline CDR1 and CDR2 sequences are MNHNS and SASEGT. The CDR3 DNA reads as TGTGCCAGCAGTCTCCGGACTTACAATGAGCAGTTCTTC. The encoded protein is CASSLRTYNEQFF.

This clone came up a few times. This chain uses TRBV5-1 with TRBJ2-4; 8 bases fit TRBD2. CDR1 and CDR2 from the germline V gene are SGHRS and YFSETQ. V lost 3 bases and J lost 9; bases outside the gene matches: 17. This CDR3 is built from 17 residues. CDR3 DNA: TGCGCCAGCAGCTCGGGAGGGACTTCCCGGACGCCGGGCATTCAGTACTTC. Its translation: CASSSGGTSRTPGIQYF.